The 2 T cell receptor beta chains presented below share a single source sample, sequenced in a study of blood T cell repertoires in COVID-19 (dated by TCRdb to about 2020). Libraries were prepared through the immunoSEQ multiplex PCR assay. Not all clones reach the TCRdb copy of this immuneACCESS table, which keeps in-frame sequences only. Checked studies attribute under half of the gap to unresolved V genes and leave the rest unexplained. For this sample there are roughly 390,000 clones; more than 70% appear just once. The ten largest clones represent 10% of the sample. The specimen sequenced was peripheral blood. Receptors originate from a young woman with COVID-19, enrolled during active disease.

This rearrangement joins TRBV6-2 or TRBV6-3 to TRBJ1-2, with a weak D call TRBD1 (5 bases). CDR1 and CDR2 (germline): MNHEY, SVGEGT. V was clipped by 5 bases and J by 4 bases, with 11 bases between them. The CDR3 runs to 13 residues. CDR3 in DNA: TGTGCCAGCAGTCCAGACAGACCCTATGGCTACACCTTC. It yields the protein CASSPDRPYGYTF.

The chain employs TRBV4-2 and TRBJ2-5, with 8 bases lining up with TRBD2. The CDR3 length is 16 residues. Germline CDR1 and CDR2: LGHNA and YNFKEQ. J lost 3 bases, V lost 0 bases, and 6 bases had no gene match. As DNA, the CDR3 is TGTGCCAGCAGCCAAGATAGTTGGCGGGAGGAAGAGACCCAGTACTTC. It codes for CASSQDSWREEETQYF.